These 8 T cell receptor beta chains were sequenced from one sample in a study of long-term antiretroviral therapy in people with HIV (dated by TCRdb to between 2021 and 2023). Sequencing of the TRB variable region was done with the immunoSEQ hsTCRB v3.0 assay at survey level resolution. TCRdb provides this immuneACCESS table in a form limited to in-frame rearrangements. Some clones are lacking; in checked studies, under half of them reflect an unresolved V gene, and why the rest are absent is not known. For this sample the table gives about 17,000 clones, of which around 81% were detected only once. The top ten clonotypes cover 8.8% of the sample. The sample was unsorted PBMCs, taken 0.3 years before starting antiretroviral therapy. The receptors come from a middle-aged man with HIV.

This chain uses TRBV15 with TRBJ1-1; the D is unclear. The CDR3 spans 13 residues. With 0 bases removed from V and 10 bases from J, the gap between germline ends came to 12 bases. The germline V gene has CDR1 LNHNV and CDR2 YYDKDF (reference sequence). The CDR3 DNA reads TGTGCCACCAGCAGAGATCGCGGAAGTGCAGCTTTCTTT. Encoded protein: CATSRDRGSAAFF.

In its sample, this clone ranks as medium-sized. CDR3 DNA: TGTGCCATCGGGCAGTCAGAGAAGCCCCAGCATTTT. This translates into CAIGQSEKPQHF. The chain combines TRBV10-3 with TRBJ1-5; no clear D. Germline CDR1 and CDR2: ENHRY and SYGVKD. Trimming removed 8 bases at V and 8 bases at J, with 13 bases between. The CDR3 consists of 12 residues.

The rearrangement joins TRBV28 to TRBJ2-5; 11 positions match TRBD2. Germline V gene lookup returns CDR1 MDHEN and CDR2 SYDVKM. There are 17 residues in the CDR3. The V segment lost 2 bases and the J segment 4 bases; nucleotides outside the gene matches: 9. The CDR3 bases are TGTGCCAGCAGTTTAGGTCGCCTAGCGGGGGGCAGAGAGACCCAGTACTTC. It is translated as CASSLGRLAGGRETQYF.

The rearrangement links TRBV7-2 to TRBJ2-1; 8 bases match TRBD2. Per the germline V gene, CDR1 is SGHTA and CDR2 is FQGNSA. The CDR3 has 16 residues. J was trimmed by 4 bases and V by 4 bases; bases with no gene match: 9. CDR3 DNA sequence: TGTGCCAGCAGCTCGCCGGTTAGCGGGACATACAATGAGCAGTTCTTC. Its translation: CASSSPVSGTYNEQFF. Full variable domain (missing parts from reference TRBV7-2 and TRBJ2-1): GAGVSQSPSNKVTEKGKDVELRCDPISGHTALYWYRQSLGQGLEFLIYFQGNSAPDKSGLPSDRFSAERTGGSVSTLTIQRTQQEDSAVYLCASSSPVSGTYNEQFFGPGTRLTVL.

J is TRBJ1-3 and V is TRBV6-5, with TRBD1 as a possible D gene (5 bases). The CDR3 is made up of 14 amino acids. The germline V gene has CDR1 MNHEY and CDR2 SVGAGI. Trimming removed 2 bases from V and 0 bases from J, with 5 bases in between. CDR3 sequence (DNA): TGTGCCAGCAGTTACGGGGGCTCTGGAAACACCATATATTTT. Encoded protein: CASSYGGSGNTIYF.

The CDR3 nucleotides are TGTGCCAGCAGTCAACCACAGGGAAACACTGAAGCTTTCTTT. Amino acids: CASSQPQGNTEAFF. The J gene is TRBJ1-1, the V gene TRBV6-5; TRBD1 is a possible D gene (6 bases). This CDR3 has 14 residues. Per germline, CDR1 MNHEY and CDR2 SVGAGI. The V end was cut by 5 bases, the J end by 2 bases, with 12 bases between.

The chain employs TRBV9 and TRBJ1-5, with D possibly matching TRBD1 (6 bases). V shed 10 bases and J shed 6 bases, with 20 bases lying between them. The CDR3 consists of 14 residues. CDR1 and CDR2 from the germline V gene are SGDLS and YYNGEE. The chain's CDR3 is CAGRPGVEGQPQHF. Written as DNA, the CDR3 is TGTGCCGGCCGACCAGGGGTGGAGGGTCAGCCCCAGCATTTT. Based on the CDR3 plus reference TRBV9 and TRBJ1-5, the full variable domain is DSGVTQTPKHLITATGQRVTLRCSPRSGDLSVYWYQQSLDQGLQFLIQYYNGEERAKGNILERFSAQQFPDLHSELNLSSLELGDSALYFCAGRPGVEGQPQHFGDGTRLSIL.

DNA for the CDR3: TGCAGCGTTGAAGCTACAAGGCGAGCGGGAAACACCATATATTTT. Translation: CSVEATRRAGNTIYF. The chain employs TRBV29-1 and TRBJ1-3; the D is unclear. Trimming left V 1 base short and J 4 bases short, with 14 bases between. Germline lookup yields CDR1 SQVTM and CDR2 ANQGSEA. This CDR3 region has 15 residues.